Following are 27 T cell receptor beta chains from one sample sequenced in a study of blood T cell repertoires in COVID-19. TCRdb keeps only in-frame clones here, not all; method: immunoSEQ multiplex PCR. The data show about 75,000 clones, with more than 65% seen just once and about 5% held by the top ten. What was sequenced was peripheral blood. These receptors originate from a woman older than 75 with active or convalescent COVID-19.

The chain uses TRBV6-5 and TRBJ2-1; no firm D call. The CDR3 loop spans 15 amino acids. CDR1 is MNHEY, CDR2 SVGAGI, per germline. Deletions cut 5 bases from V and 3 bases from J, with 14 bases between. The CDR3 nucleotides read TGTGCCAGCAGTCGAGGCGGCAGTCACTACAATGAGCAGTTCTTC. Residues: CASSRGGSHYNEQFF.

The chain joins TRBV11-3 to TRBJ2-1; weak D call: TRBD2 (5 bases). The CDR3 extends over 13 amino acids. Germline V gene lookup returns CDR1 SGHNT and CDR2 YENEEA. Trimming pared 5 bases from V and 7 bases from J, leaving 12 bases between. The CDR3 sequence: CASSRPGSNEQFF. The CDR3 DNA reads as TGTGCCAGCAGCCGACCGGGGAGTAATGAGCAGTTCTTC.

The rearrangement links TRBV14 to TRBJ1-3; D uncertain. CDR1 is SGHDN, CDR2 FVKESK, per germline. This CDR3 contains 14 residues. Trimming removed 2 bases from V and 0 bases from J, with 5 bases in between. In nucleotides, the CDR3 is TGTGCCAGCAGCCAAATCTCCTCTGGAAACACCATATATTTT. Its protein is CASSQISSGNTIYF. Full variable domain (outside the CDR3, taken from reference TRBV14 and TRBJ1-3): EAGVTQFPSHSVIEKGQTVTLRCDPISGHDNLYWYRRVMGKEIKFLLHFVKESKQDESGMPNNRFLAERTGGTYSTLKVQPAELEDSGVYFCASSQISSGNTIYFGEGSWLTVV.

The V and J genes are TRBV28 and TRBJ2-6, with TRBD1 identical over 10 bases. V shed 6 bases, J shed 2 bases, and the junction held 4 bases outside the gene matches. From germline, CDR1 is MDHEN and CDR2 SYDVKM. This CDR3 is built from 16 residues. The CDR3 nucleotides read TGTGCCAGCAGCCGACAGGGGGCCACTGGGGCCAACGTCCTGACTTTC. This sequence encodes CASSRQGATGANVLTF. The variable domain in full, with the rest retrieved from reference TRBV28 and TRBJ2-6, is DVKVTQSSRYLVKRTGEKVFLECVQDMDHENMFWYRQDPGLGLRLIYFSYDVKMKEKGDIPEGYSVSREKKERFSLILESASTNQTSMYLCASSRQGATGANVLTFGAGSRLTVL.

This rearrangement joins TRBV28 to TRBJ1-3, with TRBD1 matching 10 bases. V was clipped by 10 bases and J by 3 bases; unmatched bases: 15. CDR1 and CDR2 from the germline V gene are MDHEN and SYDVKM. The CDR3 is 17 residues long. CDR3 sequence reads: CATRTPTGGFGGNTIYF. The DNA of the CDR3 is TGTGCCACCCGGACTCCGACAGGGGGCTTTGGTGGAAACACCATATATTTT.

V usage is TRBV6-5 and J usage is TRBJ1-2, with TRBD1 identical over 10 bases. Germline V CDR1 and CDR2: MNHEY, SVGAGI. V lost 5 bases, J lost 4 bases, and 4 bases stayed unmatched. The length of the CDR3 is 14 residues. CDR3 residues: CASSTGTGAYGYTF. CDR3 bases: TGTGCCAGCAGTACCGGGACAGGGGCCTATGGCTACACCTTC.

On this clone: This sample also contains other DNA sequences that code for the same CDR3. V and J are TRBV12-3 or TRBV12-4 and TRBJ2-1; maybe TRBD1 (6 bases). V was cut by 3 bases and J by 4 bases, with 7 bases left in between. The CDR3 consists of 13 residues. In DNA, the CDR3 is TGTGCCAGCAGTTTTAGGGGGTACAATGAGCAGTTCTTC. This gives the protein CASSFRGYNEQFF.

The V and J genes are TRBV19 and TRBJ1-2; 8 bases map to TRBD1. Germline trimming cut 4 bases from V and 6 bases from J; bases unmatched to any gene: 16. The CDR3 extends over 17 amino acids. From germline, CDR1 is LNHDA and CDR2 SQIVND (reference sequence). CDR3 bases: TGTGCCAGTAGTACATGGACAGGGCGAGTTCCGGGGAATGGCTACACCTTC. Its protein product is CASSTWTGRVPGNGYTF.

The chain employs TRBV27 and TRBJ2-3; a weak D match, TRBD1 (6 bases). There are 15 residues in the CDR3. V lost 6 bases, J lost 1 base, and 14 bases lay in between. Germline V CDR1 and CDR2: MNHEY, SMNVEV (reference sequence). CDR3 coding DNA: TGTGCCAGCAGGGTGAGGGGACAAGGCACAGATACGCAGTATTTT. Translation: CASRVRGQGTDTQYF.

V gene TRBV12-3 or TRBV12-4 combines with J gene TRBJ1-1, with 7 bases aligning to TRBD1. The CDR3 is made up of 13 amino acids. V trimming: 7 bases; J trimming: 5 bases; junction bases outside the gene matches: 7. CDR3 region: CASIQGWGTEAFF. CDR3 sequence (DNA): TGTGCCAGCATACAGGGGTGGGGAACTGAAGCTTTCTTT.

The gene calls are TRBV19 and TRBJ1-5; tentative D call: TRBD1 (6 bases). The length of the CDR3 is 18 residues. CDR1 is LNHDA and CDR2 is SQIVND in the germline V gene (reference sequence). V gave up 3 bases and J gave up 4 bases, with 22 bases separating them. The CDR3 bases are TGTGCCAGTAGTATTCGCCGCTCACAGGGAACCCGTAATCAGCCCCAGCATTTT. It yields the protein CASSIRRSQGTRNQPQHF.

The rearrangement uses TRBV4-3 and TRBJ1-4; D is uncertain. Trimming pared 0 bases from V and 5 bases from J, leaving 4 bases between. This CDR3 region has 13 residues. CDR1 is LGHNA and CDR2 is YSLEER in the germline V gene. In DNA, the CDR3 is TGCGCCAGCAGCCAAGATAGAAATGAAAAACTGTTTTTT. This translates into CASSQDRNEKLFF.

This clone has only a few counts. The V gene is TRBV28, the J gene TRBJ1-3; 8 positions agree with TRBD1. The CDR3 runs 15 residues. The germline V gene has CDR1 MDHEN and CDR2 SYDVKM. V gave up 6 bases and J gave up 5 bases; unmatched junction bases: 9. The CDR3 reads CASSERQGIRNTIYF. CDR3 DNA sequence: TGTGCCAGCAGCGAAAGACAGGGGATTAGAAACACCATATATTTT. Full variable domain (outside the CDR3, taken from reference TRBV28 and TRBJ1-3): DVKVTQSSRYLVKRTGEKVFLECVQDMDHENMFWYRQDPGLGLRLIYFSYDVKMKEKGDIPEGYSVSREKKERFSLILESASTNQTSMYLCASSERQGIRNTIYFGEGSWLTVV.

The gene calls are TRBV5-6 and TRBJ1-1, with no clear D. Germline V gene sequence: CDR1 SGHDT, CDR2 YYEEEE. V was pared by 2 bases and J by 4 bases, with 18 bases between. This CDR3 has 16 residues. CDR3 coding DNA: TGTGCCAGCAGCTTTGGGCGACGGAGGAGCCGCACTGAAGCTTTCTTT. Translation: CASSFGRRRSRTEAFF.

This rearrangement joins TRBV19 to TRBJ2-5; the match to TRBD2 covers 10 bases. This CDR3 contains 16 residues. The V gene's germline CDR1 is LNHDA and CDR2 SQIVND (reference sequence). Germline trimming cut 3 bases from V and 5 bases from J; bases unmatched to any gene: 9. As DNA, the CDR3 is TGTGCCAGTAGTATTCTCCTAGCGGGAGCAGGGGAGACCCAGTACTTC. It codes for CASSILLAGAGETQYF.

This clone was picked up one time. V usage is TRBV13 and J usage is TRBJ2-1; D is unresolved. The ends were cut back, 4 bases at V and 4 bases at J, with 17 bases in the middle. Germline V gene data show CDR1 as PRHDT and CDR2 as FYEKMQ (reference sequence). This CDR3 is 16 amino acids long. CDR3 in amino acids: CASSSIKQPPYNEQFF. The DNA of the CDR3 is TGTGCCAGCAGCTCCATTAAACAACCACCTTACAATGAGCAGTTCTTC.

This rearrangement joins TRBV4-1 to TRBJ2-2; TRBD2 might be the D (5 bases). CDR1 MGHRA and CDR2 YSYEKL come from the germline V gene. V was shortened by 0 bases and J by 7 bases, with 12 bases between the two germline ends. CDR3 size: 15 residues. The CDR3 DNA follows: TGCGCCAGCAGCCAAGATCCGGGGAGTCACGGGGAGCTGTTTTTT. The encoded protein is CASSQDPGSHGELFF.

The chain joins TRBV9 to TRBJ1-4, with D possibly TRBD1 on 5 matching bases. V was shortened by 4 bases and J by 7 bases, with 17 bases between the two germline ends. Per the germline V gene, CDR1 is SGDLS and CDR2 is YYNGEE. The CDR3 extends over 15 amino acids. The CDR3 sequence is CASSLGVGSPEKLFF. The CDR3 DNA reads as TGTGCCAGCAGCCTAGGGGTCGGGTCGCCTGAAAAACTGTTTTTT.

The gene calls are TRBV7-2 and TRBJ2-3, with 10 positions matching TRBD2. V lost 5 bases, J lost 4 bases, and 6 bases stayed unmatched. CDR3 length: 15 residues. Germline V lookup: CDR1 SGHTA, CDR2 FQGNSA. The CDR3 protein is CASSRRLAGADTQYF. The CDR3 nucleotides are TGTGCCAGCAGCCGCAGACTAGCGGGCGCAGATACGCAGTATTTT.

J is TRBJ2-1 and V is TRBV6-6, with TRBD1 identical over 9 bases. The CDR3 covers 14 residues. Germline assignment: CDR1 MNHNY and CDR2 SVGAGI (reference sequence). V gave up 6 bases and J gave up 7 bases; unmatched junction bases: 7. The CDR3: CASRQWTGDNEQFF. CDR3 sequence (DNA): TGTGCCAGCAGACAGTGGACAGGGGATAATGAGCAGTTCTTC.

This rearrangement joins TRBV4-1 to TRBJ1-6; D is ambiguous. The CDR3 has 14 amino acids. Trimming left V 0 bases short and J 7 bases short, with 7 bases between. Germline-derived CDR1 and CDR2 are MGHRA and YSYEKL. This chain's CDR3 is CASSQDQANSPLHF. The CDR3 DNA sequence: TGCGCCAGCAGCCAAGATCAAGCGAATTCACCCCTCCACTTT.

The chain is built from TRBV7-6 and TRBJ2-6; possible D gene TRBD2, 5 bases. Germline loops: CDR1 SGHVS, CDR2 FNYEAQ. CDR3 length: 13 amino acids. Trimming stripped 8 bases from V and 10 bases from J, with 15 bases between. CDR3 loop: CASSFGVSNVLTF. Here the CDR3 DNA reads TGTGCCAGCTCTTTCGGGGTTTCTAACGTCCTGACTTTC.

This chain uses TRBV27 with TRBJ1-3; 12 bases agree with TRBD1. Looked up from germline, CDR1 is MNHEY and CDR2 is SMNVEV (reference sequence). The CDR3 sequence is 16 residues long. The ends lost 6 bases at V and 3 bases at J; junction bases unmatched: 6. The CDR3 nucleotides are TGTGCCAGCAGAAGTAGGGACAGGGGGCATGGAAACACCATATATTTT. Its translation is CASRSRDRGHGNTIYF.

This chain links TRBV5-5 with TRBJ2-7, with 8 bases lining up with TRBD2. The ends lost 2 bases at V and 1 base at J; junction bases unmatched: 8. Germline values: CDR1 SGHKS, CDR2 YYEKEE (reference sequence). The CDR3 extends over 16 amino acids. CDR3 DNA: TGTGCCAGCAGCTTTATCGGGATAGCGGGATCCTACGAGCAGTACTTC. Encoded protein: CASSFIGIAGSYEQYF.

CDR3 amino acids: CASSFYWEVGDNSPLHF. DNA of the CDR3: TGTGCCAGCAGTTTCTATTGGGAGGTCGGCGATAATTCACCCCTCCACTTT. The chain joins TRBV28 to TRBJ1-6; D is unclear. Trimming removed 3 bases from V and 5 bases from J, with 17 bases in between. CDR1 and CDR2 (germline): MDHEN, SYDVKM. This CDR3 contains 17 residues.

The chain employs TRBV18 and TRBJ1-4; 9 bases agree with TRBD1. The CDR3 runs 16 residues. Germline loops: CDR1 KGHSH, CDR2 LQKENI. V gave up 3 bases and J gave up 13 bases; unmatched junction bases: 15. CDR3 nucleotide sequence: TGTGCCAGCTCACCGACCGGGACAGGGAGCATGACGGGACTGTTTTTT. It is translated as CASSPTGTGSMTGLFF.

V usage is TRBV9 and J usage is TRBJ1-3, with D possibly matching TRBD1 (6 bases). Germline V lookup: CDR1 SGDLS, CDR2 YYNGEE. The V end lost 3 bases, the J end lost 6 bases, and 19 bases lay between the germline ends. This CDR3 comprises 16 residues. CDR3 amino acids: CASSGHRDEGENTIYF. DNA of the CDR3: TGTGCCAGCAGCGGCCACCGGGACGAGGGGGAAAACACCATATATTTT.